The source of this TCR beta chain is a study of T-cell memory formation after mild COVID-19. The CDR3 is made up of 16 amino acids. V dropped 3 bases and J dropped 2; count of bases not matched to a gene: 6. Germline values: CDR1 LNHNV, CDR2 YYDKDF (reference sequence). One entry per CDR3 protein results from TCRdb running MiXCR on the 5' RACE reads. Among over 130,000 distinct CDR3 sequences listed, 11% to 15% were seen once. This TCR was recovered from an adult woman who had mild COVID-19 (a few samples of this study predate the infection). Cell type and time point are not known. The chain recombines TRBV15 with TRBJ2-3, with TRBD2 matching over 9 bases. The sequenced material came from PBMCs or a T cell subset sorted from them (not recorded which). The DNA of the CDR3 is TGTGCCACCAGCAGGGAGACTAGCGGCAACACAGATACGCAGTATTTT. It is translated as CATSRETSGNTDTQYF.